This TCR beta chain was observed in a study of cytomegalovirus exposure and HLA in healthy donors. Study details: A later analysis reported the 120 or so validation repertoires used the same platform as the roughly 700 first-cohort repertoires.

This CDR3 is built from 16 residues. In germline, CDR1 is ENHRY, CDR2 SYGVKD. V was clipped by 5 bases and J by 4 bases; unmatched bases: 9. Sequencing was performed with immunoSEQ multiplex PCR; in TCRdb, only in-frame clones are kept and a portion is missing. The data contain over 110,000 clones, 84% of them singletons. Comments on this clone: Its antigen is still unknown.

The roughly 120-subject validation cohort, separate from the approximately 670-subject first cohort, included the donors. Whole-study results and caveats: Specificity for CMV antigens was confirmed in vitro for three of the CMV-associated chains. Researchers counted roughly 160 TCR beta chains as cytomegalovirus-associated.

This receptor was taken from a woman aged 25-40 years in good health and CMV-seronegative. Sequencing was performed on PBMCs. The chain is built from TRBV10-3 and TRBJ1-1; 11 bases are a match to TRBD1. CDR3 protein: CAISHGDRGLGTEAFF. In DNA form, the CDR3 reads TGTGCCATCAGTCATGGGGACAGGGGGTTGGGCACTGAAGCTTTCTTT.